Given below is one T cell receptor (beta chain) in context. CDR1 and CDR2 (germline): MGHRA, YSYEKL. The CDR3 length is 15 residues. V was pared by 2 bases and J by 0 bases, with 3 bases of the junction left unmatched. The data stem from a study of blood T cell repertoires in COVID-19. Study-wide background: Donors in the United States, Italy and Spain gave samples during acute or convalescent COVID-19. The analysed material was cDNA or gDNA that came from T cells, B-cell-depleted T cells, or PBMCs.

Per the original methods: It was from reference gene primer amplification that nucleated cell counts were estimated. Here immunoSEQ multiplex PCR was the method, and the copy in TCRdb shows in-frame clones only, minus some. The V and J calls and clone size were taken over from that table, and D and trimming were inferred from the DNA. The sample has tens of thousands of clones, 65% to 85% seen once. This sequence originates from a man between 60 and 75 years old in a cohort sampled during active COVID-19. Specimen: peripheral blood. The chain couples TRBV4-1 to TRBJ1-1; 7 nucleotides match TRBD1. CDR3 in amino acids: CASSQSRGMNTEAFF. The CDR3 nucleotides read TGCGCCAGCAGCCAAAGCAGGGGGATGAACACTGAAGCTTTCTTT.